A selection of T cell receptor beta chains follows, all from one sample in a study of T-cell reconstitution after alpha-beta-depleted transplantation in children. MiXCR, applied by TCRdb to the PCR reads, yields one record per CDR3 protein. The data contain roughly 500,000 distinct CDR3 sequences, around 17% of them singletons. The source material was PBMCs from the stem cell graft donor, sampled from the stem cell graft. The receptors come from a human donor who donated a stem cell graft to a child with acute lymphoblastic leukemia. Both conserved end residues are part of each CDR3. A D gene is named only where the DNA matches it firmly. Expanded clones get a size class; other rows say once, few or many, or leave the size out.

TGCAGTGCCCCCGACGAGAGCAATGAGCAGTTCTTC	CSAPDESNEQFF	TRBJ2-1	few	TRBV20-1	NA
TGCGCCAGCAGCTCGTTAGCGTCCACAGATACGCAGTATTTT	CASSSLASTDTQYF	TRBJ2-3	many	TRBV5-1	NA
TGCGCCAGCAGCTTGGGGTTCAGGGGGATGAACACTGAAGCTTTCTTT	CASSLGFRGMNTEAFF	TRBJ1-1	few	TRBV5-1	TRBD1
TGCAGCGTGGTTGGTGGGACAGGGGCTAACGAGCAGTACTTC	CSVVGGTGANEQYF	TRBJ2-7	NA	TRBV29-1	TRBD1
TGTGCCAGCAGGGATGGTTACAATGAGCAGTTCTTC	CASRDGYNEQFF	TRBJ2-1	NA	TRBV7-9	NA
TGTGCCAGCAGTTACCCTGGGACTAATCAGCAGTACTTC	CASSYPGTNQQYF	TRBJ2-7	NA	TRBV6-5	TRBD2
TGTGCCAGCAGTCCAGGGACTAGATTAGAGAATATCTATAGCACAGATACGCAGTATTTT	CASSPGTRLENIYSTDTQYF	TRBJ2-3	few	TRBV12-3/TRBV12-4	TRBD2
TGTGCCAGCTCACCACTTTCGTTGGGGGGTCGGGAGACCACTGAAGCTTTCTTT	CASSPLSLGGRETTEAFF	TRBJ1-1	NA	TRBV18	NA
TGCAGTGCTAGACATAACCTATCGGGACTGCACAATGAGCAGTTCTTC	CSARHNLSGLHNEQFF	TRBJ2-1	few	TRBV20-1	NA
TGTGCCAGCAGCCACGGGTACTCCTACAATGAGCAGTTCTTC	CASSHGYSYNEQFF	TRBJ2-1	NA	TRBV12-3/TRBV12-4	NA
TGTGCCAGCAGTGCCCCAATGGGCGGGATAGTAAGAGATACGCAGTATTTT	CASSAPMGGIVRDTQYF	TRBJ2-3	NA	TRBV12-3/TRBV12-4	NA
TGCAGCGTTGAGGAATGGGTAAGGGAGGGATTCGGAGCTTTCTTT	CSVEEWVREGFGAFF	TRBJ1-1	few	TRBV29-1	NA
TGCGCCAGCAGCTTGGAGGAGGGGGTCACAGATACGCAGTATTTT	CASSLEEGVTDTQYF	TRBJ2-3	few	TRBV5-1	NA
TGTGCCAGCAGCGTAGGGGACGGTTACTCCTACGAGCAGTACTTC	CASSVGDGYSYEQYF	TRBJ2-7	NA	TRBV9	NA
TGTGCCACCAGCAGAGATAGGGCAGCCTACGAGCAGTACTTC	CATSRDRAAYEQYF	TRBJ2-7	few	TRBV15	NA
TGTGCCAGCAGTATGGGTGGTAGAAGGGCGAATGAGCAGTTCTTC	CASSMGGRRANEQFF	TRBJ2-1	few	TRBV28	NA
TGTGCCAGCAGTTTTGACAGGGGGCGCAGTAGTGAGCAGTTCTTC	CASSFDRGRSSEQFF	TRBJ2-1	few	TRBV27	TRBD1
TGCGCCAGCAGCCTAGACCCACAGTCCAATGAAGCTTTCTTT	CASSLDPQSNEAFF	TRBJ1-1	many	TRBV4-1	NA
TGCGCCAGCAGCCAGAGGACAGTCCTCAATGGCTACACCTTC	CASSQRTVLNGYTF	TRBJ1-2	NA	TRBV4-1	NA
TGCGCCAGCAGCCGGGAACTTTCGGCAATCAATCAGCCCCAGCATTTT	CASSRELSAINQPQHF	TRBJ1-5	few	TRBV4-1	NA
TGCGCCAGCAGCCGGAGGACAGAAGATAACTATGGCTACACCTTC	CASSRRTEDNYGYTF	TRBJ1-2	NA	TRBV5-1	NA
TGTGCCAGCCAGGGCGGGAGAGGGCCCTACGAGCAGTACTTC	CASQGGRGPYEQYF	TRBJ2-7	NA	TRBV4-2	TRBD2
TGCAGTGCCGGAAAGAGGCCCTACAATGAGCAGTTCTTC	CSAGKRPYNEQFF	TRBJ2-1	NA	TRBV20-1	NA
TGCGCCAGCAGCCAGGACGGACAGCTGAACACTGAAGCTTTCTTT	CASSQDGQLNTEAFF	TRBJ1-1	few	TRBV4-1	NA
TGTGCCAGCAGTTCGTTAGCGAGCGCGAGCACAGATACGCAGTATTTT	CASSSLASASTDTQYF	TRBJ2-3	NA	TRBV27	NA
TGTGCCAGCTCTTCTTCGGCGGCGGGAGGCACCTACGAGCAGTACTTC	CASSSSAAGGTYEQYF	TRBJ2-7	few	TRBV12-3/TRBV12-4	TRBD2
TGCCCGTTGAAGATCTCCTTGAGGGGGCGTAATGAAAAACTGTTTTTT	CPLKISLRGRNEKLFF	TRBJ1-4	few	TRBV29-1	TRBD1
TGCAGCGTGACGCTTGCGGGAGGGCCAATAGATACGCAGTATTTT	CSVTLAGGPIDTQYF	TRBJ2-3	few	TRBV29-1	TRBD2
TGTGCCAGCAGCCAACGCGGGGTTTACGAGCAGTACTTC	CASSQRGVYEQYF	TRBJ2-7	few	TRBV14	NA
TGCGCCAGCAGCCTGAGCACCCTTGTAACCACCGGGGAGCTGTTTTTT	CASSLSTLVTTGELFF	TRBJ2-2	many	TRBV5-1	NA
TGCAGTGCTAGAGCTCCGGGAGGGGCGGGAGTCCGCTACAATGAGCAGTTCTTC	CSARAPGGAGVRYNEQFF	TRBJ2-1	NA	TRBV20-1	TRBD2
TGCAGTGCTGACAGGGGTCTCGTCTATGGCTACACCTTC	CSADRGLVYGYTF	TRBJ1-2	few	TRBV20-1	TRBD1
TGTGCCAGCTCACCAAGAACAGCAGATACGCAGTATTTT	CASSPRTADTQYF	TRBJ2-3	NA	TRBV18	NA
TGCAGTGCTAGGCCTAAGGGCCGGAGCGAGCAGTACTTC	CSARPKGRSEQYF	TRBJ2-7	NA	TRBV20-1	NA
TGCGCCAGCAGCTTGGGGACTAGCGGAGGCCCGTGGTTGTACGAGCAGTACTTC	CASSLGTSGGPWLYEQYF	TRBJ2-7	NA	TRBV5-1	TRBD2
TGTGCCAGCAGTTTATTGCAGGGCACCAACAATGAGCAGTTCTTC	CASSLLQGTNNEQFF	TRBJ2-1	NA	TRBV12-3/TRBV12-4	NA
TGTGCCATCAGTGTACAGGGTCGCTCTGGAAACACCATATATTTT	CAISVQGRSGNTIYF	TRBJ1-3	few	TRBV10-3	NA
TGTGCCAGCAGCTTTCGGAGGGGACAAGGGGATCTATTTGGCTACACCTTC	CASSFRRGQGDLFGYTF	TRBJ1-2	NA	TRBV5-5	NA
TGTGCCAGCAGGGGACGGACAGGGGGCGCCCCCGGGGAGCTGTTTTTT	CASRGRTGGAPGELFF	TRBJ2-2	NA	TRBV3-1	TRBD1
TGTGCCAGCATGGGCCTTACCCCTGAAAAACTGTTTTTT	CASMGLTPEKLFF	TRBJ1-4	few	TRBV12-3/TRBV12-4	NA
TGCGCCAGCACTAGTGATAGAGGGAGGAGCACAGATACGCAGTATTTT	CASTSDRGRSTDTQYF	TRBJ2-3	NA	TRBV10-2	NA
TGTGCCAGCAGCTTAGAGTACGAGCAGTACTTC	CASSLEYEQYF	TRBJ2-7	many	TRBV7-9	NA
TGTGCCAGCAGTTCAGGACAGGGGAGGGGACGCACACGGAATGAGCAGTTCTTC	CASSSGQGRGRTRNEQFF	TRBJ2-1	NA	TRBV12-3/TRBV12-4	TRBD1
TGCAGTGCCAGAGCGGGAGGGATGGAGACCCAGTACTTC	CSARAGGMETQYF	TRBJ2-5	many	TRBV20-1	TRBD2
TGTGCCAGCAGTTACCTTCGAGGGGTCTGGGCAGTCGGCCATGATGAGCAGTTCTTC	CASSYLRGVWAVGHDEQFF	TRBJ2-1	NA	TRBV6-5	NA
TGCGCCAGCAGCTTGGGGCTGGGGACAGGGGAAGACTATGGCTACACCTTC	CASSLGLGTGEDYGYTF	TRBJ1-2	few	TRBV5-1	TRBD1
TGTGCCAGCAGCGCCGGGACAGGGGTTCTCGACGAGCAGTACTTC	CASSAGTGVLDEQYF	TRBJ2-7	few	TRBV7-7	TRBD1
TGTGCCAGCAGCTGGACTACGCTGGATACGCAGTATTTT	CASSWTTLDTQYF	TRBJ2-3	NA	TRBV11-2	NA
TGTGCCAGCAGTGAACGACTAGCGGGGGGGGATACGCAGTATTTT	CASSERLAGGDTQYF	TRBJ2-3	NA	TRBV6-4	TRBD2
TGTGCCAGCAGCCTCGGGACGGACACTGAAGCTTTCTTT	CASSLGTDTEAFF	TRBJ1-1	NA	TRBV7-9	NA
TGTGCCAGCAGCCCAGGCCCCTATTCACCCCTCCACTTT	CASSPGPYSPLHF	TRBJ1-6	NA	TRBV14	NA
TGCGCCAGCAGCAAGGGGACAGGGGGACGAGAAAAACTGTTTTTT	CASSKGTGGREKLFF	TRBJ1-4	few	TRBV5-1	TRBD1
TGCAGTGCTGCGAGACTAGCGGGAGCCTCCTACGAGCAGTACTTC	CSAARLAGASYEQYF	TRBJ2-7	NA	TRBV20-1	TRBD2
TGTGCCAGCAGCTTATTAGCGGGACGCAACAATGAGCAGTTCTTC	CASSLLAGRNNEQFF	TRBJ2-1	few	TRBV7-3	TRBD2
TGCGCCAGCGTTAACACCGGGGAGCTGTTTTTT	CASVNTGELFF	TRBJ2-2	few	TRBV5-1	NA
TGTGCCAGTAGTACATCGGGCAGGGCGACTCTTTCCTACGAGCAGTACTTC	CASSTSGRATLSYEQYF	TRBJ2-7	few	TRBV19	NA
TGTGCCTGGAGTGTAGATTGGGACTACGAGCAGTACTTC	CAWSVDWDYEQYF	TRBJ2-7	NA	TRBV30	NA
TGTGCCAGCAGTTGGCTAGCGGGAGGCTACGAGCAGTACTTC	CASSWLAGGYEQYF	TRBJ2-7	NA	TRBV6-2/TRBV6-3	TRBD2
TGCAGCGTTGCAACGGGACAGGGGTACCCTGGGGCTTTCTTT	CSVATGQGYPGAFF	TRBJ1-1	NA	TRBV29-1	TRBD1